The 14 T cell receptor beta chains in this list originate from one sample, sequenced in a study of T cell changes during pregnancy in multiple sclerosis. The table came from immunoSEQ multiplex PCR; TCRdb's copy has only in-frame clones and leaves some out. The data contain 35,000 or so clones, roughly nine tenths of them singletons. Sequencing was performed on CD4+ T cells from peripheral blood mononuclear cells, taken in the third trimester of pregnancy. The receptors here all came from a female donor in good health, enrolled as a control in a pregnancy study.

The CDR3 loop is CASSQGQNNEQFF. CDR3 DNA sequence: TGTGCCAGCAGCCAGGGACAGAACAATGAGCAGTTCTTC. V gene TRBV7-6 combines with J gene TRBJ2-1; 7 nucleotides agree with TRBD1. The germline gives CDR1 SGHVS, CDR2 FNYEAQ. This CDR3 is built from 13 residues. Trimming took 5 bases from V and 5 from J; bases not matched to a gene: 3.

CDR3 sequence: CASKLAGGTDTQYF. CDR3 nucleotides: TGTGCCAGCAAACTAGCGGGGGGCACAGATACGCAGTATTTT. This rearrangement joins TRBV6-1 to TRBJ2-3; TRBD2 matches 11 bases. The CDR3 sequence is 14 residues long. V gave up 7 bases and J gave up 1 base; unmatched junction bases: 1. Per germline, CDR1 MNHNS and CDR2 SASEGT.

This chain joins TRBV19 and TRBJ2-6, with D perhaps TRBD1 (6 bases). V lost 6 bases and J lost 1, with 7 bases in between. In germline, CDR1 is LNHDA, CDR2 SQIVND (reference sequence). This CDR3 region has 14 residues. The CDR3: CASSDRSGANVLTF. The CDR3 bases are TGTGCCAGTAGCGACAGGTCTGGGGCCAACGTCCTGACTTTC.

CDR3 in DNA: TGTGCCAGTAAAACAGGGGGCGCAGCTTTCTTT. Amino acids: CASKTGGAAFF. This chain links TRBV19 with TRBJ1-1, with 9 bases fitting TRBD1. The length of the CDR3 is 11 residues. Germline-derived CDR1 and CDR2 are LNHDA and SQIVND (reference sequence). J lost 10 bases, V lost 7 bases, and 4 bases had no gene match.

V and J are TRBV11-2 and TRBJ2-3; 9 bases match TRBD1. V shed 5 bases and J 1 base; nucleotides not matched to a gene: 7. The length of the CDR3 is 16 residues. CDR1 and CDR2 from the germline V gene are SGHAT and FQNNGV. CDR3 nucleotide sequence: TGTGCCAGCAGCCTACAGGGGGCAGTGGGCACAGATACGCAGTATTTT. Residues: CASSLQGAVGTDTQYF.

The V and J genes are TRBV27 and TRBJ1-4; maybe TRBD1 (5 bases). Germline lookup yields CDR1 MNHEY and CDR2 SMNVEV (reference sequence). There are 13 residues in the CDR3. Trimming cost V 9 bases and J 7 bases, with 15 bases left between them. This chain's CDR3 is CARPPGLPEKLFF. The CDR3, as DNA: TGTGCCAGACCCCCGGGACTCCCTGAAAAACTGTTTTTT.

The chain is built from TRBV5-1 and TRBJ2-7; 7 bases agree with TRBD2. This CDR3 spans 16 amino acids. Germline values: CDR1 SGHRS, CDR2 YFSETQ. The trim removed 4 bases at V and 2 bases at J, leaving 12 bases unmatched. CDR3 in DNA: TGCGCCAGCAGCCCACAAGCCGGGAGGTCGGCCTACGAGCAGTACTTC. Protein product: CASSPQAGRSAYEQYF. Drawing the rest from reference TRBV5-1 and TRBJ2-7, the complete variable domain is KAGVTQTPRYLIKTRGQQVTLSCSPISGHRSVSWYQQTPGQGLQFLFEYFSETQRNKGNFPGRFSGRQFSNSRSEMNVSTLELGDSALYLCASSPQAGRSAYEQYFGPGTRLTVT.

CDR3 residues: CASSLLAGGYTDTQYF. The CDR3 region has the DNA TGTGCCAGCAGTTTGCTAGCGGGGGGTTACACAGATACGCAGTATTTT. The V gene is TRBV28, the J gene TRBJ2-3, with TRBD2 matching over 11 bases. CDR1 and CDR2 (germline): MDHEN, SYDVKM. The length of the CDR3 is 16 residues. J lost 2 bases, V lost 3 bases, and 4 bases had no gene match.

CDR3 residues: CATSKQRVANEKLFF. DNA of the CDR3: TGTGCCACCAGCAAACAACGGGTGGCTAATGAAAAACTGTTTTTT. V gene TRBV15 combines with J gene TRBJ1-4; D is ambiguous. This CDR3 comprises 15 residues. V lost 4 bases, J lost 3 bases, and 12 bases lay in between. Germline CDR1 is LNHNV and CDR2 is YYDKDF (reference sequence).

The genes are TRBV4-1 and TRBJ1-5, with 10 nucleotides matching TRBD1. Germline CDR1 is MGHRA and CDR2 is YSYEKL. V lost 1 base, J lost 2 bases, and 2 bases stayed unmatched. This CDR3 has 16 residues. This CDR3 is CASSQGDRGGNQPQHF. CDR3 nucleotides: TGCGCCAGCAGCCAAGGGGACAGGGGCGGCAATCAGCCCCAGCATTTT.

This chain connects TRBV27 to TRBJ2-2; TRBD2 is a possible D gene (5 bases). CDR3 length equals 14 residues. V dropped 1 base and J dropped 6 bases, with 9 bases sitting between them. The germline V gene has CDR1 MNHEY and CDR2 SMNVEV (reference sequence). The CDR3 is CASSLFGVPGELFF. DNA of the CDR3: TGTGCCAGCAGTTTATTCGGGGTTCCCGGGGAGCTGTTTTTT.

This sequence joins TRBV27 and TRBJ1-5, with 11 bases aligning to TRBD1. CDR1 MNHEY and CDR2 SMNVEV come from the germline V gene (reference sequence). This CDR3 contains 15 residues. Germline trimming cut 5 bases from V and 4 bases from J; bases unmatched to any gene: 4. CDR3 amino acids: CASSVGTGGNQPQHF. CDR3 DNA sequence: TGTGCCAGCAGTGTCGGGACAGGGGGGAATCAGCCCCAGCATTTT.

This sequence joins TRBV18 and TRBJ2-5; 14 positions match TRBD2. This CDR3 spans 17 amino acids. V dropped 4 bases and J dropped 3; count of bases not matched to a gene: 7. Germline lookup yields CDR1 KGHSH and CDR2 LQKENI. This CDR3 is CASSQPGLAGAKETQYF. As DNA, the CDR3 is TGTGCCAGCTCACAACCGGGACTAGCGGGGGCCAAAGAGACCCAGTACTTC. Based on the CDR3 plus reference TRBV18 and TRBJ2-5, the full variable domain is NAGVMQNPRHLVRRRGQEARLRCSPMKGHSHVYWYRQLPEEGLKFMVYLQKENIIDESGMPKERFSAEFPKEGPSILRIQQVVRGDSAAYFCASSQPGLAGAKETQYFGPGTRLLVL.

This rearrangement joins TRBV2 to TRBJ2-5, with D maybe TRBD2 (7 bases). Germline-derived CDR1 and CDR2 are SNHLY and FYNNEI. V lost 2 bases and J lost 5, with 18 bases in between. The CDR3 has 16 residues. This CDR3 is CASSENWGGQGETQYF. Here the CDR3 DNA reads TGTGCCAGCAGTGAAAATTGGGGAGGGCAGGGGGAGACCCAGTACTTC.